This T cell receptor (beta chain) originates from a study of cytomegalovirus exposure and HLA in healthy donors. The PCR was carried out with 60 Vbeta primers and 13 Jbeta primers. The repertoire was sequenced with immunoSEQ multiplex PCR; TCRdb's copy has only in-frame clones and lacks some. The sample carries 150,000 to 200,000 clones, roughly four fifths recorded once. With 1 base removed from V and 5 bases from J, the gap between germline ends came to 13 bases. This CDR3 region has 14 residues. The germline gives CDR1 SGHNT, CDR2 YYREEE (reference sequence). The sequence was collected from a woman in her twenties or thirties in good health and CMV-seropositive. Sequenced material: PBMCs. J is TRBJ2-7 and V is TRBV5-4; D is possibly TRBD2 (5 bases). The CDR3 is CASSLSGGLDEQYF. Written as DNA, the CDR3 is TGTGCCAGCAGCTTGAGCGGCGGGCTCGACGAGCAGTACTTC.